Shown below are 16 T cell receptor beta chains from a single sample sequenced in a study of OX40 agonist ivuxolimab in advanced cancers. This table comes from immunoSEQ multiplex PCR, and its TCRdb copy is limited to in-frame clones, with some not included. The sample includes 40,000 to 45,000 clones, under 90% of them seen just once. Sequenced material: CD4+ or CD8+ T cells sorted from blood, taken in a trial of the OX40 agonist ivuxolimab. These receptors all come from an adult with an advanced solid tumor such as melanoma, head and neck, liver or kidney cancer.

The gene calls are TRBV4-1 and TRBJ2-1; perhaps TRBD2 as D (7 bases). V was shortened by 6 bases and J by 3 bases, with 18 bases between the two germline ends. Germline assignment: CDR1 MGHRA and CDR2 YSYEKL. This CDR3 is built from 16 residues. The CDR3 DNA is TGCGCCAGCAGTTCCCCAAGGGGGGGCGGCTACAATGAGCAGTTCTTC. It yields the protein CASSSPRGGGYNEQFF.

The rearrangement uses TRBV6-6 and TRBJ2-7; D might be TRBD2 (6 bases). This CDR3 comprises 13 residues. CDR1 and CDR2 from the germline V gene are MNHNY and SVGAGI (reference sequence). V lost 6 bases and J 3 bases, leaving 12 bases between the germline ends. The CDR3 nucleotides are TGTGCCAGCAGCCCCCGGAGGGACTACGAGCAGTACTTC. This codes for CASSPRRDYEQYF.

V is TRBV5-1 and J is TRBJ2-2; either TRBD1 or TRBD2 may fit D (5 bases each). V shed 0 bases and J shed 0 bases, with 9 bases lying between them. The CDR3 runs 16 residues. Germline CDR1 SGHRS, CDR2 YFSETQ. The CDR3 sequence: CASSLVPGPNTGELFF. DNA for the CDR3: TGCGCCAGCAGCTTGGTTCCGGGGCCGAACACCGGGGAGCTGTTTTTT. The whole variable domain, remainder taken from reference TRBV5-1 and TRBJ2-2, is KAGVTQTPRYLIKTRGQQVTLSCSPISGHRSVSWYQQTPGQGLQFLFEYFSETQRNKGNFPGRFSGRQFSNSRSEMNVSTLELGDSALYLCASSLVPGPNTGELFFGEGSRLTVL.

V and J are TRBV5-1 and TRBJ2-7; 7 positions match TRBD2. The CDR3 has 16 residues. Germline V gene lookup returns CDR1 SGHRS and CDR2 YFSETQ. V dropped 4 bases and J dropped 2; count of bases not matched to a gene: 12. CDR3 sequence reads: CASSTSPTSETYEQYF. DNA for the CDR3: TGCGCCAGCAGCACCAGCCCCACTAGCGAAACCTACGAGCAGTACTTC.

The rearrangement joins TRBV19 to TRBJ2-3; the match to TRBD1 covers 8 bases. CDR1 LNHDA and CDR2 SQIVND come from the germline V gene (reference sequence). V lost 7 bases, J lost 4 bases, and 4 bases stayed unmatched. The CDR3 covers 13 residues. The CDR3 DNA follows: TGTGCCAGTACGGACAGGGTTTCAGATACGCAGTATTTT. Protein product: CASTDRVSDTQYF.

This clone was recorded only once. The V gene is TRBV4-1, the J gene TRBJ1-5; D perhaps matches TRBD1 (6 bases). Between the trimmed V and J ends, which lost 3 bases and 4 bases, there was a span of 25 bases. The CDR3 runs to 19 residues. CDR1 and CDR2 from the germline V gene are MGHRA and YSYEKL. The CDR3 protein is CASSQVLMSIQGGNQPQHF. Written as DNA, the CDR3 is TGCGCCAGCAGCCAGGTCCTTATGTCCATACAAGGGGGAAATCAGCCCCAGCATTTT.

Written as DNA, the CDR3 is TGTGCCAGCAGAGTGGCGGGAGCGGGAGCGTTAAGAGGGGAGCTGTTTTTT. It is translated as CASRVAGAGALRGELFF. The V call is TRBV27, the J call TRBJ2-2; TRBD2 agrees at 8 bases. Per germline, CDR1 MNHEY and CDR2 SMNVEV (reference sequence). Trimming at V came to 6 bases and at J to 8 bases, leaving 17 bases not matched to a gene. This CDR3 has 17 residues.

In this sample, this clone turned up a few times. This chain uses TRBV11-2 with TRBJ2-7; possibly TRBD1 or TRBD2 for D (5 bases each). CDR1 and CDR2 from the germline V gene are SGHAT and FQNNGV. The germline V and J ends were trimmed by 4 bases and 0 bases, with 25 bases remaining between them. The CDR3 sequence is 19 residues long. In DNA, the CDR3 is TGTGCCAGCAGCTCCATACAGGTTTCCCGGGGCCGCAGCTCCTACGAGCAGTACTTC. Its translation: CASSSIQVSRGRSSYEQYF.

Here the CDR3 DNA reads TGTGCCAGCAGTTGGGGGAACGGGGGGGAGCAGTACTTC. It codes for CASSWGNGGEQYF. This sequence joins TRBV6-1 and TRBJ2-7; TRBD2 aligns across 7 bases. This CDR3 has 13 amino acids. The ends lost 5 bases at V and 7 bases at J; junction bases unmatched: 8. Per the germline V gene, CDR1 is MNHNS and CDR2 is SASEGT.

The chain uses TRBV4-2 and TRBJ2-1, with 12 bases that match TRBD2. The germline V gene has CDR1 LGHNA and CDR2 YNFKEQ. With 3 bases clipped from V and 2 bases from J, the junction kept 11 bases outside the gene matches. This CDR3 comprises 19 residues. CDR3 region: CASSHRSDLAGGPYNEQFF. CDR3 nucleotides: TGTGCCAGCAGCCATCGATCAGACCTAGCGGGAGGGCCCTACAATGAGCAGTTCTTC.

The chain uses TRBV6-5 and TRBJ2-3; D remains ambiguous. The V gene lost 10 bases and the J gene lost 0 bases, with 14 bases spanning the gap. The CDR3 is 14 amino acids. Germline loops: CDR1 MNHEY, CDR2 SVGAGI. The DNA of the CDR3 is TGTGCCACCAGGCTCAGCGTAAGCACAGATACGCAGTATTTT. As protein: CATRLSVSTDTQYF.

V gene TRBV10-3 combines with J gene TRBJ2-7, with D perhaps matching TRBD1 (5 bases). V lost 3 bases to trimming and J lost 3 bases, with 12 bases between them. The CDR3 contains 14 residues. Germline lookup yields CDR1 ENHRY and CDR2 SYGVKD. The CDR3 coding sequence is TGTGCCATCAGTGAAGGGGTCAGCGTCTACGAGCAGTACTTC. This encodes CAISEGVSVYEQYF.

The gene calls are TRBV6-1 and TRBJ1-2, with unresolved D. V was shortened by 8 bases and J by 6 bases, with 10 bases between the two germline ends. The CDR3 is made up of 11 amino acids. CDR1 MNHNS and CDR2 SASEGT come from the germline V gene. This chain's CDR3 is CASARVHGYTF. In DNA form, the CDR3 reads TGTGCCAGCGCTAGGGTCCATGGCTACACCTTC.

The V and J genes are TRBV9 and TRBJ2-1, with a tentative D call TRBD2 (5 bases). The germline V gene encodes CDR1 SGDLS and CDR2 YYNGEE. V shed 4 bases and J shed 9 bases, with 17 bases lying between them. The CDR3 has 14 residues. CDR3 loop: CASSPEGTYAEQFF. For the CDR3, the DNA is TGTGCCAGCAGCCCAGAGGGCACGTATGCTGAGCAGTTCTTC.

This clone was observed a handful of times. The CDR3 region has the DNA TGTGCCAGCAGAACAGGGATCGGGACCGGGGAGCTGTTTTTT. Protein product: CASRTGIGTGELFF. The V and J genes are TRBV6-4 and TRBJ2-2, with a possible D match to TRBD1 (6 bases). V shed 6 bases and J shed 5 bases, with 13 bases lying between them. The CDR3 covers 14 residues. From germline, CDR1 is MRHNA and CDR2 SNTAGT.

This clone was seen once. The V gene is TRBV11-3, the J gene TRBJ1-1; the D gene is possibly TRBD1 (6 bases). Germline V gene sequence: CDR1 SGHNT, CDR2 YENEEA. CDR3 length: 13 residues. The ends were cut back, 1 base at V and 5 bases at J, with 8 bases in the middle. The CDR3 bases are TGTGCCAGCAGCTTAGTAGGGGGAACTGAAGCTTTCTTT. Amino acid sequence: CASSLVGGTEAFF.